This passage covers 20 T cell receptor beta chains from one sample sequenced in a study of CD8 T cells in ankylosing spondylitis. Study-wide results and caveats: A TCR beta motif of about eight highly homologous variants appeared characteristic of ankylosing spondylitis blood.

These receptors have no known antigen. TCRdb passed the 5' RACE reads through MiXCR, listing each CDR3 protein once. Of over 700,000 distinct CDR3 sequences in the sample, over 15% were seen once. The sequencing sample was made of blood, either unsorted or a sorted T cell fraction (not recorded which). The source of these receptors is a male donor with ankylosing spondylitis.

This clonotype was picked up a small number of times. CDR3 nucleotide sequence: TGTGCCAGCAGTTTATCGGTCAGCCCGGGGGATCAGCCCCAGCATTTT. Amino acid sequence: CASSLSVSPGDQPQHF. The gene calls are TRBV12-3 or TRBV12-4 and TRBJ1-5; D possibly corresponds to TRBD1 (5 bases). The germline V and J ends were trimmed by 2 bases and 5 bases, with 16 bases remaining between them. The CDR3 extends over 16 amino acids.

This clonotype was counted a few times. This chain uses TRBV20-1 with TRBJ1-2; D is perhaps TRBD1 (6 bases). Germline-derived CDR1 and CDR2 are DFQATT and SNEGSKA (reference sequence). The CDR3 covers 15 residues. V lost 0 bases and J 0 bases, leaving 11 bases between the germline ends. CDR3 coding DNA: TGCAGTGCTAGAGATCCGCAGGGGACTAACTATGGCTACACCTTC. Translating gives CSARDPQGTNYGYTF.

The chain couples TRBV4-2 to TRBJ2-7; D unresolved. This CDR3 is 14 amino acids long. Germline loops: CDR1 LGHNA, CDR2 YNFKEQ. Trimming cost V 1 base and J 3 bases, with 10 bases left between them. CDR3 region: CASSQASRDYEQYF. The CDR3 bases are TGTGCCAGCAGCCAAGCATCCAGAGACTACGAGCAGTACTTC.

This clonotype has a count of ten or more. The chain links TRBV7-2 to TRBJ1-5; 7 bases map to TRBD1. Germline-derived CDR1 and CDR2 are SGHTA and FQGNSA. This CDR3 contains 15 residues. V shed 1 base, J shed 6 bases, and the junction held 6 bases outside the gene matches. CDR3 nucleotide sequence: TGTGCCAGCAGCTTAGTTTGGGCAGGGGGTCAGCCCCAGCATTTT. Translation: CASSLVWAGGQPQHF.

This chain links TRBV29-1 with TRBJ2-5, with 7 bases lining up with TRBD2. Per germline, CDR1 SQVTM and CDR2 ANQGSEA. J was trimmed by 1 base and V by 3 bases; bases with no gene match: 17. This CDR3 is built from 18 residues. CDR3 DNA: TGCAGCGTTGACTGGCTAGCGGAGGGAGGGGAGGGCCAAGAGACCCAGTACTTC. Translation gives CSVDWLAEGGEGQETQYF.

The rearrangement uses TRBV29-1 and TRBJ2-7, with a possible D match to TRBD2 (6 bases). This CDR3 spans 12 amino acids. The germline gives CDR1 SQVTM, CDR2 ANQGSEA. V was clipped by 7 bases and J by 2 bases, with 12 bases between them. This chain's CDR3 is CSGRDGTYEQYF. In DNA form, the CDR3 reads TGCAGCGGGCGGGACGGAACCTACGAGCAGTACTTC.

The sample holds a few counts of this clonotype. The chain joins TRBV7-9 to TRBJ2-7, with D possibly matching TRBD2 (7 bases). This CDR3 comprises 16 residues. V lost 5 bases, J lost 4 bases, and 21 bases lay in between. Per germline, CDR1 SEHNR and CDR2 FQNEAQ (reference sequence). The CDR3 nucleotides are TGTGCCAGCAGCCCGCGGGCCCAACAGGGAGGGTACGAGCAGTACTTC. Its translation is CASSPRAQQGGYEQYF.

This clonotype was counted only a few times. The chain couples TRBV11-2 to TRBJ1-2; D ambiguous. The CDR3 length is 13 residues. CDR1 SGHAT and CDR2 FQNNGV come from the germline V gene. The V end was cut by 3 bases, the J end by 0 bases, with 5 bases between. DNA for the CDR3: TGTGCCAGCAGCTTTGAACCTAACTATGGCTACACCTTC. Translating it yields CASSFEPNYGYTF.

This clonotype turned up a few times. The CDR3 region has the DNA TGTGCCAGCAGTTCCGTGTCCTACGAGCAGTACTTC. Amino acids: CASSSVSYEQYF. This rearrangement joins TRBV27 to TRBJ2-7; D unresolved. The ends were cut back, 4 bases at V and 1 base at J, with 5 bases in the middle. CDR3 size: 12 residues. From germline, CDR1 is MNHEY and CDR2 SMNVEV (reference sequence).

In its sample, this clonotype was seen a few times. The CDR3 coding sequence is TGTGCCAGCAGTTTCATCAGTGGGTTTCAGTACTTC. This encodes CASSFISGFQYF. This chain uses TRBV12-3 or TRBV12-4 with TRBJ2-4, with D uncertain. The V gene lost 3 bases and the J gene lost 11 bases, with 11 bases spanning the gap. The CDR3 length is 12 residues.

The rearrangement joins TRBV7-2 to TRBJ1-1; D remains unclear. Germline V lookup: CDR1 SGHTA, CDR2 FQGNSA. Between the trimmed V and J ends, which lost 4 bases and 1 base, there was a span of 13 bases. The CDR3 spans 15 residues. The CDR3 sequence: CASSSGRTSNTEAFF. Here the CDR3 DNA reads TGTGCCAGCAGCTCCGGACGGACCTCGAACACTGAAGCTTTCTTT.

The sample holds a few counts of this clonotype. V gene TRBV28 combines with J gene TRBJ2-7; D is undetermined. The CDR3 has 15 amino acids. Germline V gene data show CDR1 as MDHEN and CDR2 as SYDVKM. V was cut by 2 bases and J by 0 bases, with 11 bases left in between. As DNA, the CDR3 is TGTGCCAGCAGTTTACCCTCTTTAAGCTCCTACGAGCAGTACTTC. Its translation is CASSLPSLSSYEQYF.

In DNA, the CDR3 is TGTGCCAGCAGCCAAGATGGGACTAGCGGGAGGATGGGGGAGCTGTTTTTT. It specifies CASSQDGTSGRMGELFF. This chain uses TRBV4-2 with TRBJ2-2, with 15 bases lining up with TRBD2. Per the germline V gene, CDR1 is LGHNA and CDR2 is YNFKEQ. V lost 0 bases and J lost 8; bases outside the gene matches: 4. CDR3 length: 17 residues.

The chain employs TRBV6-1 and TRBJ2-4, with D possibly matching TRBD1 (6 bases). Trimming pared 5 bases from V and 4 bases from J, leaving 12 bases between. The CDR3 totals 14 residues. Per the germline V gene, CDR1 is MNHNS and CDR2 is SASEGT. Here the CDR3 reads CASSKQGRKNIQYF. The DNA of the CDR3 is TGTGCCAGCAGTAAACAGGGTCGAAAAAACATTCAGTACTTC.

The CDR3 is CASSQGPVLPGMYQETQYF. CDR3 sequence (DNA): TGCGCCAGCAGCCAAGGCCCTGTACTGCCGGGGATGTACCAAGAGACCCAGTACTTC. This chain uses TRBV4-1 with TRBJ2-5; D might be TRBD2 (5 bases). CDR3 length: 19 amino acids. Germline lookup yields CDR1 MGHRA and CDR2 YSYEKL. The ends were cut back, 1 base at V and 0 bases at J, with 21 bases in the middle.

This clonotype was found a few times. The chain uses TRBV5-1 and TRBJ2-2; 9 bases fit TRBD1. This CDR3 is 15 amino acids long. Losses at the gene ends were 4 bases for V and 5 bases for J; bases not matched to a gene: 6. Germline V CDR1 and CDR2: SGHRS, YFSETQ. CDR3 in DNA: TGCGCCAGCAGCCCCAGGACAGGGGCGACCGGGGAGCTGTTTTTT. The encoded protein is CASSPRTGATGELFF.

This clonotype showed up just a few times. J is TRBJ2-2 and V is TRBV15; D unclear. The V end was cut by 3 bases, the J end by 1 base, with 12 bases between. Germline loops: CDR1 LNHNV, CDR2 YYDKDF (reference sequence). The CDR3 spans 16 residues. The CDR3 DNA follows: TGTGCCACCAGCAGTAATCAAGGTCTGAACACCGGGGAGCTGTTTTTT. Protein product: CATSSNQGLNTGELFF.

The genes are TRBV6-1 and TRBJ1-3; D uncertain. Trimming cost V 7 bases and J 0 bases, with 10 bases left between them. Germline V CDR1 and CDR2: MNHNS, SASEGT. This CDR3 is built from 14 residues. This CDR3 reads CASMGSLSGNTIYF. In DNA form, the CDR3 reads TGTGCCAGCATGGGCTCCCTCTCTGGAAACACCATATATTTT.

The table lists this clonotype with a few counts. The chain recombines TRBV30 with TRBJ2-2; perhaps D is TRBD1 or TRBD2 (5 bases each). Germline V gives CDR1 GTSNPN, CDR2 SVGIG (reference sequence). V was clipped by 3 bases and J by 13 bases, with 24 bases between them. This CDR3 is built from 15 residues. CDR3 protein: CAWSGETEGSYRLFF. CDR3 DNA: TGTGCCTGGAGCGGAGAGACAGAGGGGTCATATCGGCTGTTTTTT. The variable domain in full, with the rest retrieved from reference TRBV30 and TRBJ2-2, is SQTIHQWPATLVQPVGSPLSLECTVEGTSNPNLYWYRQAAGRGLQLLFYSVGIGQISSEVPQNLSASRPQDRQFILSSKKLLLSDSGFYLCAWSGETEGSYRLFFGEGSRLTVL.

The chain carries TRBV28 and TRBJ2-1; 11 positions agree with TRBD2. Germline lookup yields CDR1 MDHEN and CDR2 SYDVKM. The CDR3 contains 16 residues. The J segment lost 4 bases and the V segment lost 5 bases, leaving 7 bases of the junction unmatched. The CDR3 DNA reads as TGTGCCAGCAGTCCGGTCACTAGCGGGAGTTACAATGAGCAGTTCTTC. Its translation: CASSPVTSGSYNEQFF.